One sample yielded the 5 T cell receptor beta chains listed below, sequenced in a study of OX40 agonist ivuxolimab in advanced cancers. Libraries were prepared by immunoSEQ multiplex PCR; TCRdb keeps only in-frame clonotypes and omits some of them. The profile shows some 27,000 clones, around four fifths of them singletons. The sample in question was CD4+ or CD8+ T cells sorted from blood, obtained in a trial of the OX40 agonist ivuxolimab. The receptors come from an adult with an advanced solid tumor such as melanoma, head and neck, liver or kidney cancer.

The genes are TRBV12-5 and TRBJ1-2; D call uncertain. The V end was cut by 3 bases, the J end by 4 bases, with 6 bases between. The CDR3 length is 12 residues. Germline V gene data show CDR1 as LGHNT and CDR2 as FRNRAP. CDR3 nucleotides: TGTGCTAGTGGTTTTTCTGGCTATGGCTACACCTTC. This sequence encodes CASGFSGYGYTF. Filled out from reference TRBV12-5 and TRBJ1-2, the complete variable domain reads DARVTQTPRHKVTEMGQEVTMRCQPILGHNTVFWYRQTMMQGLELLAYFRNRAPLDDSGMPKDRFSAEMPDATLATLKIQPSEPRDSAVYFCASGFSGYGYTFGSGTRLTVV.

The chain combines TRBV6-5 with TRBJ2-3, with D possibly TRBD1 on 6 matching bases. The CDR3 length is 14 residues. V was trimmed by 2 bases and J by 1 base, leaving 7 bases between them. The germline V gene has CDR1 MNHEY and CDR2 SVGAGI. In DNA, the CDR3 is TGTGCCAGCAGTTACAACAGGGGCACAGATACGCAGTATTTT. As protein: CASSYNRGTDTQYF.

The chain joins TRBV7-3 to TRBJ1-4, with unresolved D. The germline V gene has CDR1 SGHTA and CDR2 FQGTGA. The CDR3 spans 14 residues. The V end lost 1 base, the J end lost 4 bases, and 7 bases lay between the germline ends. The CDR3 loop is CASSLKVGNEKLFF. The CDR3 bases are TGTGCCAGCAGCTTAAAGGTAGGTAATGAAAAACTGTTTTTT.

This chain links TRBV13 with TRBJ1-3; unclear D gene. The CDR3 has 11 amino acids. V lost 4 bases, J lost 7 bases, and 5 bases lay in between. Germline CDR1 is PRHDT and CDR2 is FYEKMQ (reference sequence). CDR3: CASSSTNTIYF. CDR3 bases: TGTGCCAGCAGCTCTACTAACACCATATATTTT.

This rearrangement joins TRBV4-1 to TRBJ2-1; 10 positions match TRBD2. Germline V gene lookup returns CDR1 MGHRA and CDR2 YSYEKL. This CDR3 is built from 15 residues. V trimming: 1 base; J trimming: 10 bases; junction bases outside the gene matches: 7. CDR3 sequence: CASSQGSGGAREQFF. In DNA form, the CDR3 reads TGCGCCAGCAGCCAAGGGAGCGGGGGGGCCCGGGAGCAGTTCTTC.